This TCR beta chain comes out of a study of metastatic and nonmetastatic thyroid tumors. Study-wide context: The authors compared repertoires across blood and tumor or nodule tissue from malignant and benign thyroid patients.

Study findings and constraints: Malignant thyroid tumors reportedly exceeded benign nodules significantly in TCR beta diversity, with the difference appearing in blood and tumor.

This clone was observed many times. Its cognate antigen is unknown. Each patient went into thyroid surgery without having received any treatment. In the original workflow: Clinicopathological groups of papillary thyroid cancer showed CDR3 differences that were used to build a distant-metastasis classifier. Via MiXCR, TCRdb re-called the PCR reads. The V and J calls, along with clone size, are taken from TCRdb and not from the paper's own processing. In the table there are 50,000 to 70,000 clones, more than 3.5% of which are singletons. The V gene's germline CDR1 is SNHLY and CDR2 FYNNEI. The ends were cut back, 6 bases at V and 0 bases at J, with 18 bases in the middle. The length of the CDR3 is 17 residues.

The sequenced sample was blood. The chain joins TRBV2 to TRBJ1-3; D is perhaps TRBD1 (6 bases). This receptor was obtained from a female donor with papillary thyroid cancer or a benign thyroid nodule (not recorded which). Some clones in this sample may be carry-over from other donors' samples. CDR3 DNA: TGTGCCAGCAGCTATCTACAGGGACCCAGCTCTGGAAACACCATATATTTT. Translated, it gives CASSYLQGPSSGNTIYF.